Presented here are 8 T cell receptor beta chains from one specimen sequenced in a study of blood T cell repertoires in COVID-19. Some clones are missing from TCRdb's copy, which holds only in-frame ones; the method was immunoSEQ multiplex PCR. This table has 150,000 to 200,000 clones, 86% appearing once. Input material: peripheral blood. The receptor source for this set is a woman aged 70-85 years with acute or convalescent COVID-19.

This chain connects TRBV29-1 to TRBJ1-2; D remains unclear. Germline V CDR1 and CDR2: SQVTM, ANQGSEA. The CDR3 spans 11 residues. V lost 7 bases, J lost 1 base, and 7 bases lay in between. The CDR3 region has the DNA TGCAGCGCGGGCCTTAACTATGGCTACACCTTC. Amino acids: CSAGLNYGYTF.

This chain links TRBV19 with TRBJ1-1, with D tentatively TRBD1 (6 bases). Germline CDR1 LNHDA, CDR2 SQIVND (reference sequence). V lost 11 bases and J lost 3, with 16 bases in between. The CDR3 consists of 13 residues. The CDR3 spells CACRVGAYTEAFF. The DNA of the CDR3 is TGTGCCTGCCGGGTGGGGGCCTACACTGAAGCTTTCTTT.

The J gene is TRBJ1-1, the V gene TRBV15, with TRBD1 matching 7 bases. Germline-derived CDR1 and CDR2 are LNHNV and YYDKDF (reference sequence). CDR3 length: 18 amino acids. The J segment lost 0 bases and the V segment lost 2 bases, leaving 12 bases of the junction unmatched. The CDR3, as DNA: TGTGCCACCAGCAGATATGCGATCAGGGGGTCGATGAACACTGAAGCTTTCTTT. It encodes CATSRYAIRGSMNTEAFF.

This chain joins TRBV14 and TRBJ1-1; D not resolved. The germline gives CDR1 SGHDN, CDR2 FVKESK. CDR3 size: 13 residues. The ends were cut back, 4 bases at V and 5 bases at J, with 11 bases in the middle. The CDR3, as DNA: TGTGCCAGCAGCCCCGGGGTCAAGACTGAAGCTTTCTTT. Protein product: CASSPGVKTEAFF. Together with reference TRBV14 and TRBJ1-1, the CDR3 gives the full variable domain: EAGVTQFPSHSVIEKGQTVTLRCDPISGHDNLYWYRRVMGKEIKFLLHFVKESKQDESGMPNNRFLAERTGGTYSTLKVQPAELEDSGVYFCASSPGVKTEAFFGQGTRLTVV.

This chain links TRBV6-5 with TRBJ1-1; 7 bases are shared with TRBD1. The CDR3 spans 15 residues. After removal of 6 bases from V and 7 bases from J, the junction contained 14 bases not matched to a gene. CDR1 MNHEY and CDR2 SVGAGI come from the germline V gene. The CDR3 loop is CASSDKHKGTDEAFF. The CDR3 DNA is TGTGCCAGCAGCGACAAACATAAAGGGACAGATGAAGCTTTCTTT.

This chain connects TRBV19 to TRBJ2-1; perhaps TRBD2 as D (5 bases). Germline-derived CDR1 and CDR2 are LNHDA and SQIVND (reference sequence). The CDR3 contains 13 residues. V lost 7 bases and J lost 4, with 11 bases in between. CDR3 bases: TGTGCCAGTACGGGATCATTGTACAATGAGCAGTTCTTC. Its translation is CASTGSLYNEQFF.

The genes are TRBV4-3 and TRBJ1-6; no clear D gene. CDR1 and CDR2 (germline): LGHNA, YSLEER. V dropped 0 bases and J dropped 0 bases, with 12 bases sitting between them. The CDR3 has 18 residues. The CDR3 protein is CASSQERQLDSYNSPLHF. CDR3 in DNA: TGCGCCAGCAGCCAAGAGAGGCAGCTTGACTCCTATAATTCACCCCTCCACTTT.

V and J are TRBV19 and TRBJ1-3; 9 nucleotides align to TRBD1. With V trimmed by 4 bases and J by 2 bases, 15 bases remained unmatched. CDR3 length: 19 amino acids. From germline, CDR1 is LNHDA and CDR2 SQIVND (reference sequence). The CDR3: CASSTQRTGEGWAGNTIYF. CDR3 coding DNA: TGTGCCAGTAGTACACAGCGGACAGGGGAAGGCTGGGCTGGAAACACCATATATTTT.